This T cell receptor beta chain was sequenced in a study of technical replicates of blood from a few donors. Only in-frame clones appear in the TCRdb table, and some are missing; sequencing was by immunoSEQ multiplex PCR. In the table there are around 76,000 clones, approximately 97% of which are singletons. The trim removed 2 bases at V and 5 bases at J, leaving 8 bases unmatched. The CDR3 is 15 amino acids. Germline V gene data show CDR1 as MNHEY and CDR2 as SMNVEV (reference sequence). The source of this sequence is a human donor in good health. Sequenced: T cells isolated from PBMCs. This chain connects TRBV27 to TRBJ2-7; 8 bases fit TRBD1. The CDR3 spells CASSLEPRGRNEQYF. CDR3 nucleotides: TGTGCCAGCAGTTTAGAACCCAGGGGGCGCAACGAGCAGTACTTC.